The entry below describes one TCR beta chain. Method: immunoSEQ multiplex PCR; TCRdb's copy keeps in-frame clones and lacks some. The sample contains about 75,000 clones, approximately 86% of which appear only once. The entry originates in a study of OX40 agonist ivuxolimab in advanced cancers. Background on the study: Allowance was made for prior anti-PD-1, anti-PD-L1 or anti-CTLA-4 therapy, and about 40% had some.

The CDR3 has 15 residues. Per germline, CDR1 SGHAT and CDR2 FQNNGV. V gave up 0 bases and J gave up 7 bases; unmatched junction bases: 9. The sequence was collected from an adult with an advanced solid tumor such as melanoma, head and neck, liver or kidney cancer. V gene TRBV11-2 combines with J gene TRBJ2-7; 7 nucleotides agree with TRBD1. This specimen was CD4+ or CD8+ T cells sorted from blood, taken in a trial of the OX40 agonist ivuxolimab. The CDR3 reads CASSLDPGTAGEQYF. The CDR3 DNA reads TGTGCCAGCAGCTTAGATCCAGGGACAGCCGGTGAGCAGTACTTC.